Shown below are 27 T cell receptor beta chains from a single sample sequenced in a study of T cell repertoires in cytomegalovirus infection. TCRdb called the reads again in MiXCR, with one record for every CDR3 protein. This sample yields 200,000 or so distinct CDR3 sequences, of which 28% are seen a single time; approximately 31% belongs to the top ten. Sequenced sample: PBMCs. The receptors originated from a human donor in good health (CMV status not recorded). Some clones in this sample may be carry-over from other donors' samples.

This clonotype was recorded a few times. The J gene is TRBJ1-2, the V gene TRBV29-1; 9 bases fit TRBD1. CDR1 and CDR2 (germline): SQVTM, ANQGSEA. The CDR3 has 14 amino acids. V lost 1 base, J lost 4 bases, and 4 bases stayed unmatched. Here the CDR3 reads CSVEGTGAPYGYTF. The DNA for the CDR3 is TGCAGCGTTGAAGGGACAGGGGCTCCCTATGGCTACACCTTC.

This clonotype was counted at least ten times. Mismatch with germline at one junction end may stem from a read error. This chain's CDR3 is CASSLAGRLKIEFF. CDR3 sequence (DNA): TGTGCCAGCAGCCTAGCGGGGAGGCTTAAGATTGAGTTCTTC. The J gene is TRBJ2-1, the V gene TRBV7-2; 9 positions match TRBD2. The CDR3 spans 14 residues. Germline V gene data show CDR1 as SGHTA and CDR2 as FQGNSA.

V is TRBV20-1 and J is TRBJ2-1; D might be TRBD2 (5 bases). CDR1 DFQATT and CDR2 SNEGSKA come from the germline V gene (reference sequence). The CDR3 runs to 13 residues. The V end was cut by 3 bases, the J end by 8 bases, with 14 bases between. DNA of the CDR3: TGCAGTGCTAGGGTCGACTACGGGGATGAGCAGTTCTTC. The encoded protein is CSARVDYGDEQFF.

This sequence joins TRBV12-3 or TRBV12-4 and TRBJ1-5; the match to TRBD1 covers 7 bases. Trimming at V came to 4 bases and at J to 7 bases, leaving 7 bases not matched to a gene. The CDR3 consists of 14 residues. This chain's CDR3 is CASSSQGGRQPQHF. CDR3 nucleotide sequence: TGTGCCAGCAGTTCCCAGGGGGGCCGGCAGCCCCAGCATTTT.

This clonotype was counted a few times. This chain links TRBV7-2 with TRBJ2-7; 7 bases line up with TRBD1. The CDR3 runs 16 residues. The ends lost 2 bases at V and 2 bases at J; junction bases unmatched: 9. Germline values: CDR1 SGHTA, CDR2 FQGNSA. The CDR3 DNA reads as TGTGCCAGCAGCTTATACGGGACAGCTCAAACCTACGAGCAGTACTTC. Its protein is CASSLYGTAQTYEQYF.

Many counts were recorded for this clonotype. The V gene is TRBV7-2, the J gene TRBJ2-2, with no clear D. Deletions cut 1 base from V and 3 bases from J, with 3 bases between. The CDR3 has 13 residues. CDR1 and CDR2 (germline): SGHTA, FQGNSA. The CDR3 protein is CASSLGDTGELFF. The DNA of the CDR3 is TGTGCCAGCAGCTTAGGGGACACCGGGGAGCTGTTTTTT.

This clonotype was found a few times. V usage is TRBV25-1 and J usage is TRBJ1-2; tentatively, D is TRBD1 (6 bases). Germline CDR1 MGHDK, CDR2 SYGVNS. Trimming left V 5 bases short and J 8 bases short, with 21 bases between. This CDR3 is 15 amino acids long. The CDR3 loop is CASSLAGEISRGYTF. In nucleotides, the CDR3 is TGTGCCAGCAGTTTGGCAGGGGAGATTTCGCGGGGCTACACCTTC.

The chain uses TRBV3-1 and TRBJ1-2, with 7 bases identical to TRBD1. CDR1 and CDR2 from the germline V gene are LGHDT and YNNKEL (reference sequence). V trimming: 4 bases; J trimming: 3 bases; junction bases outside the gene matches: 11. The CDR3 contains 16 residues. The chain's CDR3 is CASSPGTAEEYYGYTF. The CDR3, as DNA: TGTGCCAGCAGCCCCGGGACAGCGGAAGAATACTATGGCTACACCTTC.

This clonotype was counted at least ten times. The rearrangement joins TRBV7-2 to TRBJ2-2, with 10 nucleotides matching TRBD1. The CDR3 sequence is 15 residues long. Germline V CDR1 and CDR2: SGHTA, FQGNSA. Trimming at V came to 4 bases and at J to 5 bases, leaving 4 bases not matched to a gene. The CDR3 is CASSSGQGKTGELFF. In DNA, the CDR3 is TGTGCCAGCAGCTCGGGACAGGGGAAGACCGGGGAGCTGTTTTTT.

The chain is built from TRBV7-2 and TRBJ1-5; D is perhaps TRBD1 (6 bases). CDR3 length: 12 amino acids. The ends were cut back, 8 bases at V and 4 bases at J, with 9 bases in the middle. Germline CDR1 is SGHTA and CDR2 is FQGNSA. The CDR3 DNA reads as TGTGCCAGCGGAACAGGGAATCAGCCCCAGCATTTT. Translation gives CASGTGNQPQHF.

This clonotype has more than one count but fewer than ten. This chain uses TRBV7-2 with TRBJ1-5, with a possible D match to TRBD1 (5 bases). The CDR3 totals 14 residues. In germline, CDR1 is SGHTA, CDR2 FQGNSA. The V end was cut by 4 bases, the J end by 6 bases, with 13 bases between. The DNA of the CDR3 is TGTGCCAGCAGCTCCCGGGACGACAGTCAGCCCCAGCATTTT. This translates into CASSSRDDSQPQHF.

V is TRBV29-1 and J is TRBJ1-1; D remains ambiguous. This CDR3 spans 11 amino acids. Per the germline V gene, CDR1 is SQVTM and CDR2 is ANQGSEA. V lost 4 bases, J lost 0 bases, and 3 bases lay in between. The CDR3 loop is CSVGLNTEAFF. CDR3 bases: TGCAGCGTTGGATTGAACACTGAAGCTTTCTTT.

CDR3 bases: TGTGCCAGCTGTCTGAGGCCGGGCACTGAAGCTTTCTTT. It yields the protein CASCLRPGTEAFF. V and J are TRBV18 and TRBJ1-1; no definite D call. Germline-derived CDR1 and CDR2 are KGHSH and LQKENI. CDR3 length: 13 residues. V was clipped by 7 bases and J by 4 bases, with 13 bases between them.

J is TRBJ2-2 and V is TRBV30; 10 bases agree with TRBD2. The CDR3 loop spans 15 amino acids. V lost 0 bases, J lost 5 bases, and 3 bases stayed unmatched. CDR1 is GTSNPN and CDR2 is SVGIG in the germline V gene (reference sequence). The DNA for the CDR3 is TGTGCCTGGAGTGTACTGGGACTAGCGACCGGGGAGCTGTTTTTT. As protein: CAWSVLGLATGELFF.

This clonotype was picked up many times. The chain joins TRBV7-2 to TRBJ2-1; D remains unclear. This CDR3 contains 12 residues. V dropped 5 bases and J dropped 9 bases, with 11 bases sitting between them. Germline V gives CDR1 SGHTA, CDR2 FQGNSA. The CDR3 sequence: CASSLSGSEQFF. In DNA, the CDR3 is TGTGCCAGCAGCCTCTCCGGTAGTGAGCAGTTCTTC.

J is TRBJ1-1 and V is TRBV6-1; 8 bases are a match to TRBD1. CDR1 MNHNS and CDR2 SASEGT come from the germline V gene. J lost 2 bases, V lost 7 bases, and 6 bases had no gene match. There are 14 residues in the CDR3. The CDR3 sequence: CASKWQGANTEAFF. DNA for the CDR3: TGTGCCAGCAAGTGGCAGGGGGCCAACACTGAAGCTTTCTTT.

This clonotype was recorded at least ten times. The chain recombines TRBV7-2 with TRBJ1-2; 7 positions match TRBD1. In germline, CDR1 is SGHTA, CDR2 FQGNSA. CDR3 length: 17 residues. V dropped 4 bases and J dropped 0; count of bases not matched to a gene: 11. The CDR3 is CASSSFNRDRANYGYTF. As DNA, the CDR3 is TGTGCCAGCAGCTCATTCAACCGGGACAGAGCTAACTATGGCTACACCTTC.

The rearrangement uses TRBV2 and TRBJ2-7; 10 bases agree with TRBD2. Germline CDR1 and CDR2: SNHLY and FYNNEI. Trimming removed 7 bases from V and 5 bases from J; junction bases left unmatched: 11. The CDR3 totals 15 residues. The CDR3 sequence: CASTLEAGGPNEQYF. CDR3 in DNA: TGTGCCAGCACCCTAGAAGCGGGGGGGCCGAACGAGCAGTACTTC.

Details on this clonotype: The junction differs from germline at one of its ends, possibly a read error. The chain is built from TRBV6-2 or TRBV6-3 and TRBJ2-7, with D possibly being TRBD1 or TRBD2 (5 bases each). Per germline, CDR1 MNHEY and CDR2 SVGEGT. The CDR3 spans 13 residues. This chain's CDR3 is CASSPRDVHERYF. Written as DNA, the CDR3 is TGTGCCAGCAGTCCCCGGGACGTCCACGAGCGGTACTTC.

V usage is TRBV20-1 and J usage is TRBJ1-6; 7 nucleotides line up with TRBD1. J lost 3 bases, V lost 5 bases, and 7 bases had no gene match. Germline loops: CDR1 DFQATT, CDR2 SNEGSKA (reference sequence). This CDR3 region has 15 residues. The CDR3 bases are TGCAGTGCTTCCAGGGGGGCCGACTATAATTCACCCCTCCACTTT. Protein sequence: CSASRGADYNSPLHF.

This chain connects TRBV7-8 to TRBJ2-7; D uncertain. Trimming pared 4 bases from V and 7 bases from J, leaving 20 bases between. CDR1 and CDR2 (germline): SGHVS, FQNEAQ. The CDR3 has 15 amino acids. CDR3 DNA: TGTGCCAGCAGCTACCGTGCGTCCGAAGCGCGGGAGCAGTACTTC. Residues: CASSYRASEAREQYF.

J is TRBJ1-2 and V is TRBV7-9, with D perhaps matching TRBD1 (6 bases). Germline values: CDR1 SEHNR, CDR2 FQNEAQ (reference sequence). The ends were cut back, 2 bases at V and 4 bases at J, with 11 bases in the middle. The CDR3 totals 14 residues. The CDR3 is CASSLQTGRYGYTF. The DNA of the CDR3 is TGTGCCAGCAGCTTACAGACAGGTCGCTATGGCTACACCTTC.

The J gene is TRBJ2-2, the V gene TRBV6-5; no definite D call. Looked up from germline, CDR1 is MNHEY and CDR2 is SVGAGI. The CDR3 consists of 12 residues. With 5 bases removed from V and 4 bases from J, the gap between germline ends came to 5 bases. The CDR3 sequence is CASSRPTGELFF. The CDR3 region has the DNA TGTGCCAGCAGTAGACCCACCGGGGAGCTGTTTTTT.

The chain combines TRBV28 with TRBJ2-3; D unresolved. There are 12 residues in the CDR3. Germline-derived CDR1 and CDR2 are MDHEN and SYDVKM. Trimming left V 6 bases short and J 4 bases short, with 8 bases between. The CDR3 protein is CASRSRPDTQYF. The CDR3 coding sequence is TGTGCCAGCAGGTCCCGACCAGATACGCAGTATTTT.

This clonotype was recorded a few times. This chain uses TRBV5-1 with TRBJ1-1; no clear D gene. V was cut by 9 bases and J by 1 base, with 13 bases left in between. CDR1 is SGHRS, CDR2 YFSETQ, per germline. CDR3 length equals 13 residues. CDR3 bases: TGCGCCACCTCGCGCTGGGGGAACACTGAAGCTTTCTTT. It specifies CATSRWGNTEAFF.

V usage is TRBV4-1 and J usage is TRBJ1-1; possibly TRBD1 for D (6 bases). This CDR3 spans 15 amino acids. V gave up 3 bases and J gave up 11 bases, with 22 bases separating them. CDR1 and CDR2 (germline): MGHRA, YSYEKL. Here the CDR3 DNA reads TGCGCCAGCAGCCAGTACGACTTTACAGGGCCGTGGGCTTTCTTT. This translates into CASSQYDFTGPWAFF.

The V gene is TRBV6-2 or TRBV6-3, the J gene TRBJ1-1, with a weak D call TRBD1 (6 bases). The germline V gene encodes CDR1 MNHEY and CDR2 SVGEGT. V lost 1 base and J 5 bases, leaving 8 bases between the germline ends. This CDR3 spans 13 amino acids. The CDR3 nucleotides read TGTGCCAGCAGTTACTGGGGGCGAACTGAAGCTTTCTTT. Translated: CASSYWGRTEAFF.